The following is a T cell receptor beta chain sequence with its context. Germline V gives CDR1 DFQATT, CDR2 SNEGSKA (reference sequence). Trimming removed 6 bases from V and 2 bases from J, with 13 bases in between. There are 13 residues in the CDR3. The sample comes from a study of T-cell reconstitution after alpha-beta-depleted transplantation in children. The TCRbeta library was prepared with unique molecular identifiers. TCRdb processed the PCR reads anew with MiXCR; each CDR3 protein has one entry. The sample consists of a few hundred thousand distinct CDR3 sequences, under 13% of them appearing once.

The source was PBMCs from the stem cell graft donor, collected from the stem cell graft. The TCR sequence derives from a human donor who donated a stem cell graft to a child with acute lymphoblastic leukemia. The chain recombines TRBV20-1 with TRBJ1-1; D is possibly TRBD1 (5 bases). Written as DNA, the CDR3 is TGCAGTGCCGAGGGAGGGACCAACACTGAAGCTTTCTTT. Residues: CSAEGGTNTEAFF.